This is a list of T cell receptor beta chains from one sample in a study of T cells in tuberculosis. The repertoire was sequenced with immunoSEQ multiplex PCR; TCRdb's copy has only in-frame clones and lacks some. The sample holds about 59,000 clones, around 81% seen once. Source material: CD1b-GMM tetramer-negative cells sorted from PBMCs. Source of these receptors: an adult woman with latent tuberculosis. Each CDR3 is given with its conserved first and last residue. Fields, in order: V gene, J gene, clone size, D gene, CDR3 protein, CDR3 DNA. The D gene is left open where the match is weak. The listing skips clone size in some rows; elsewhere it reads once, few, many or a size class.

TRBV6-5	TRBJ2-1	.	TRBD2	CASSYSGAGALGEQFF	TGTGCCAGCAGTTACTCGGGAGCGGGGGCCCTCGGTGAGCAGTTCTTC
TRBV18	TRBJ1-2	.	.	CASSPDLAGVYTF	TGTGCCAGCTCACCGGACTTAGCAGGGGTCTACACCTTC
TRBV29-1	TRBJ2-5	.	TRBD2	CSANRLAGVQETQYF	TGCAGCGCGAATAGACTAGCGGGAGTTCAAGAGACCCAGTACTTC
TRBV25-1	TRBJ2-2	few	.	CASSRSGELFF	TGTGCCAGCTCCCGCAGCGGGGAGCTGTTTTTT
TRBV6-1	TRBJ2-2	.	.	CASNKGRGTGELFF	TGTGCCAGCAACAAAGGTCGGGGCACCGGGGAGCTGTTTTTT
TRBV11-2	TRBJ1-3	.	.	CASSTSSGNTIYF	TGTGCCAGCAGCACAAGCTCTGGAAACACCATATATTTT
TRBV6-5	TRBJ1-1	.	.	CASSSRTYQAFF	TGTGCCAGCAGTTCAAGGACTTACCAAGCTTTCTTT
TRBV5-6	TRBJ1-2	.	.	CASSLGGLGGYGYTF	TGTGCCAGCAGCTTGGGCGGCTTGGGGGGCTATGGCTACACCTTC
TRBV7-8	TRBJ2-2	.	TRBD1	CASMDRGRTINTGELFF	TGTGCCAGCATGGACAGGGGAAGGACTATTAACACCGGGGAGCTGTTTTTT
TRBV4-1	TRBJ2-7	.	TRBD2	CASSQVRRAGGQWEYEQYF	TGCGCCAGCAGCCAAGTAAGACGAGCGGGAGGACAGTGGGAGTACGAGCAGTACTTC
TRBV6-5	TRBJ2-2	.	TRBD1	CASSPGTGVTGELFF	TGTGCCAGCAGCCCCGGGACAGGGGTCACCGGGGAGCTGTTTTTT
TRBV6-1	TRBJ1-5	.	TRBD1	CASSDKQGAQPQHF	TGTGCCAGCAGTGACAAACAGGGGGCCCAGCCCCAGCATTTT
TRBV19	TRBJ2-1	few	TRBD2	CATGLVSYNEQFF	TGTGCCACCGGACTAGTGTCCTACAATGAGCAGTTCTTC
TRBV6-6	TRBJ1-5	.	TRBD1	CASSYQNVRGNQPQHF	TGTGCCAGCAGTTACCAAAACGTCAGGGGGAATCAGCCCCAGCATTTT
TRBV5-1	TRBJ1-1	.	.	CASSVGYRATEAFF	TGCGCCAGCAGCGTGGGATACAGGGCTACTGAAGCTTTCTTT
TRBV28	TRBJ2-7	.	.	CASKTGTYEQYF	TGTGCCAGCAAGACAGGCACCTACGAGCAGTACTTC
TRBV7-2	TRBJ2-7	.	TRBD2	CASSFLAGSFSYEQYF	TGTGCCAGCAGCTTTCTAGCGGGCTCTTTCTCCTACGAGCAGTACTTC
TRBV5-4	TRBJ2-1	.	.	CASSLAWSGVLHNDQFF	TGTGCCAGCAGCTTGGCCTGGTCAGGGGTTCTCCACAATGATCAGTTCTTC
TRBV14	TRBJ1-4	.	.	CASSQRLLRGGEEKLFF	TGTGCCAGCAGCCAACGCCTATTACGAGGGGGGGAGGAAAAACTGTTTTTT
TRBV5-1	TRBJ2-5	.	TRBD1	CASRGRGQGAGETQYF	TGCGCCAGCAGGGGGAGGGGACAGGGGGCAGGAGAGACCCAGTACTTC
TRBV6-6	TRBJ2-7	few	TRBD2	CASRGISGGVYEQYF	TGTGCCAGCAGGGGGATCAGCGGGGGGGTCTACGAGCAGTACTTC
TRBV19	TRBJ2-7	.	.	CASTQAGASTTQYF	TGTGCCAGTACCCAAGCGGGCGCCTCTACGACGCAGTACTTC
TRBV5-1	TRBJ2-5	.	TRBD2	CASSLAAGAEETQYF	TGCGCCAGCAGCTTGGCGGCGGGAGCTGAGGAGACCCAGTACTTC
TRBV9	TRBJ2-7	few	TRBD1	CASSGTGAEQYF	TGTGCCAGCAGCGGGACAGGGGCCGAGCAGTACTTC
TRBV19	TRBJ2-5	.	.	CASSIDRERIYF	TGTGCCAGTAGTATAGATCGGGAGCGGATTTACTTC
TRBV5-1	TRBJ2-7	.	TRBD2	CASSPQPGLGSYEQYF	TGCGCCAGCAGCCCACAACCGGGACTAGGCTCCTACGAGCAGTACTTC
TRBV5-8	TRBJ2-1	.	TRBD2	CASSSGLAPIRNEQFF	TGTGCCAGCAGCTCCGGACTAGCCCCAATTCGGAATGAGCAGTTCTTC
TRBV9	TRBJ2-2	.	.	CASSGGAGELFF	TGTGCCAGCTCCGGGGGAGCCGGGGAGCTGTTTTTT
TRBV28	TRBJ2-3	.	.	CASSTDKAEADTQYF	TGTGCCAGCAGTACTGACAAGGCAGAAGCAGATACGCAGTATTTT
TRBV30	TRBJ2-1	.	TRBD2	CAWRVAGVGHNEQFF	TGTGCCTGGAGGGTGGCGGGGGTCGGGCACAATGAGCAGTTCTTC
TRBV15	TRBJ2-7	.	.	CATSITGLGGVEQYF	TGTGCCACCAGCATAACGGGCCTCGGGGGAGTCGAGCAGTACTTC
TRBV5-5	TRBJ2-7	.	.	CASSLTVSTYEQYF	TGTGCCAGCAGCTTGACGGTATCGACCTACGAGCAGTACTTC
TRBV7-9	TRBJ1-1	.	TRBD1	CASSPGQMNTEAFF	TGTGCCAGCAGCCCGGGACAGATGAACACTGAAGCTTTCTTT
TRBV2	TRBJ2-3	.	TRBD2	CASNPSGATDTQYF	TGTGCCAGTAACCCTAGCGGGGCCACAGATACGCAGTATTTT
TRBV4-1	TRBJ1-1	.	.	CASSPWGGNTEAFF	TGCGCCAGCAGCCCTTGGGGAGGAAACACTGAAGCTTTCTTT
TRBV6-1	TRBJ2-7	.	.	CASSEGWRAGSYEQYF	TGTGCCAGCAGTGAAGGGTGGAGGGCAGGGAGCTACGAGCAGTACTTC
TRBV5-1	TRBJ2-1	.	.	CASSLNELARNEQFF	TGCGCCAGCAGCTTGAATGAACTAGCTCGCAATGAGCAGTTCTTC
TRBV2	TRBJ2-1	.	TRBD2	CASRRGGQTNEQFF	TGTGCCAGCAGGCGGGGGGGCCAGACAAATGAGCAGTTCTTC
TRBV14	TRBJ2-1	.	.	CASSQERGGEQFF	TGTGCCAGCAGCCAAGAAAGGGGTGGTGAGCAGTTCTTC
TRBV7-2	TRBJ2-7	.	TRBD2	CASSLWAGGLYEQYF	TGTGCCAGCAGCCTCTGGGCGGGAGGGCTTTACGAGCAGTACTTC
TRBV29-1	TRBJ2-1	.	.	CSVPSRGRLWREGRRIDNEQFF	TGCAGCGTTCCCTCCAGGGGGCGGCTTTGGCGGGAGGGCCGGAGGATTGACAATGAGCAGTTCTTC
TRBV28	TRBJ1-5	.	.	CASSPHAAGDNQPQHF	TGTGCCAGCAGTCCACATGCGGCAGGGGACAATCAGCCCCAGCATTTT
TRBV19	TRBJ2-7	.	.	CASTRGEQYF	TGTGCCAGTACCCGGGGCGAGCAGTACTTC